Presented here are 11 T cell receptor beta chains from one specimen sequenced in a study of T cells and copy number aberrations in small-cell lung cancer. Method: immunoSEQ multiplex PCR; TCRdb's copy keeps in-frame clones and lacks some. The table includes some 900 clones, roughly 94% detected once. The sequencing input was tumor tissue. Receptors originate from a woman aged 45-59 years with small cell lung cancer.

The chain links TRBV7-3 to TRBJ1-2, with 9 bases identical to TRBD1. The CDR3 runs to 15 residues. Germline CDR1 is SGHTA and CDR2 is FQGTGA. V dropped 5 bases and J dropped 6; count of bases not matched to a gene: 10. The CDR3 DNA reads TGTGCCAGCAGCCCTCCCGGGACAGGGATCCATGGCTACACCTTC. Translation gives CASSPPGTGIHGYTF.

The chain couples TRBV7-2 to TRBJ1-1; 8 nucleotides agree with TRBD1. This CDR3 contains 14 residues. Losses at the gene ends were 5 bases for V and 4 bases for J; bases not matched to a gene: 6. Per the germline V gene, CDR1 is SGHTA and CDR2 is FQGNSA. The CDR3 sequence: CASSEQGVGTEAFF. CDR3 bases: TGTGCCAGCAGCGAACAGGGGGTCGGCACTGAAGCTTTCTTT. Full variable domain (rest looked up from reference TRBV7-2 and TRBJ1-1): GAGVSQSPSNKVTEKGKDVELRCDPISGHTALYWYRQSLGQGLEFLIYFQGNSAPDKSGLPSDRFSAERTGGSVSTLTIQRTQQEDSAVYLCASSEQGVGTEAFFGQGTRLTVV.

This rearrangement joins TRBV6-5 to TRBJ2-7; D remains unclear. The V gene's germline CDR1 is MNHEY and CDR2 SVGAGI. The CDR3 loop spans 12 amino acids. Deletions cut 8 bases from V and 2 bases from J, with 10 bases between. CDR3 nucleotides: TGTGCCAGCCGTGGTCGGGCCTACGAGCAGTACTTC. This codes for CASRGRAYEQYF.

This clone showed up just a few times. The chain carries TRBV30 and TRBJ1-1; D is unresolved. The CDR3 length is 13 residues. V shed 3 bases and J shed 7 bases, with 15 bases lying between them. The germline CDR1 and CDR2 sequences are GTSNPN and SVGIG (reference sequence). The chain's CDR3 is CAWSRPPAHEAFF. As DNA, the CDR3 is TGTGCCTGGAGCCGTCCCCCGGCACATGAAGCTTTCTTT.

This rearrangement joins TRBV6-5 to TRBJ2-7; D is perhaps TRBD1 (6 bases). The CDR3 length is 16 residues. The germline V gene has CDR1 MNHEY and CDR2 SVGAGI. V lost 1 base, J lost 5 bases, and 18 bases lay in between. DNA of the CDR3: TGTGCCAGCAGTTACTGGCCCCAGGTTTCAGGGGACGAGCAGTACTTC. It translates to CASSYWPQVSGDEQYF.

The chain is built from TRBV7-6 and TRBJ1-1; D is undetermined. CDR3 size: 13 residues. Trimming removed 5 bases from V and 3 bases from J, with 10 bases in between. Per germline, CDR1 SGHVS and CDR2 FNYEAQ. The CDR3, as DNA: TGTGCCAGCAGCCGAATGGTGGACACTGAAGCTTTCTTT. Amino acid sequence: CASSRMVDTEAFF. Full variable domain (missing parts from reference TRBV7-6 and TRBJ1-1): GAGVSQSPRYKVTKRGQDVALRCDPISGHVSLYWYRQALGQGPEFLTYFNYEAQQDKSGLPNDRFSAERPEGSISTLTIQRTEQRDSAMYRCASSRMVDTEAFFGQGTRLTVV.

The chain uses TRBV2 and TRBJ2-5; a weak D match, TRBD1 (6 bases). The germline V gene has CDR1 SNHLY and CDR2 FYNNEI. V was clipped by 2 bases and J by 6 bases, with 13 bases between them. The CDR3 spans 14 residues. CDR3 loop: CASSENPGVKTQYF. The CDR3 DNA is TGTGCCAGCAGTGAAAATCCAGGGGTGAAGACCCAGTACTTC.

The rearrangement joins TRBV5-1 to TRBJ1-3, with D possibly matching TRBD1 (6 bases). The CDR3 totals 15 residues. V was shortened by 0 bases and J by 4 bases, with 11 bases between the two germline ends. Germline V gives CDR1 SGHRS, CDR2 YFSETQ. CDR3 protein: CASSLDRVSGNTIYF. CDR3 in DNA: TGCGCCAGCAGCTTGGACAGGGTATCAGGAAACACCATATATTTT.

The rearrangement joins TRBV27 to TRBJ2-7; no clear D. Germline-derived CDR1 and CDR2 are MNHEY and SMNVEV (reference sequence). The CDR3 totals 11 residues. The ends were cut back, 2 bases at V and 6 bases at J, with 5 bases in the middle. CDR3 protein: CASSLAGEQYF. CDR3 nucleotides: TGTGCCAGCAGTTTAGCCGGCGAGCAGTACTTC.

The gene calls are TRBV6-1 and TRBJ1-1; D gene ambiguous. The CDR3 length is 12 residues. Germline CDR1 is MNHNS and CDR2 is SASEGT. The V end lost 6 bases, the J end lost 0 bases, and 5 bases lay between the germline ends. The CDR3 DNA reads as TGTGCCAGCAGGCCGATGAACACTGAAGCTTTCTTT. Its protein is CASRPMNTEAFF.

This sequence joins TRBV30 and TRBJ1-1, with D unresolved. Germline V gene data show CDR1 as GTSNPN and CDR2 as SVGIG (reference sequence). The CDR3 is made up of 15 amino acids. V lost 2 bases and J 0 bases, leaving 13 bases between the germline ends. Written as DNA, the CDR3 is TGTGCCTGGAGTTATCCGGGATCCATGAACACTGAAGCTTTCTTT. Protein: CAWSYPGSMNTEAFF.